The rows below give T cell receptor beta chains drawn from one sample of a study of T-cell reconstitution after alpha-beta-depleted transplantation in children. TCRdb reanalysed the PCR reads using MiXCR and keeps one entry per CDR3 protein. Among some 72,000 distinct CDR3 sequences listed, about 7% were seen once. The sequencing here drew on PBMCs from the stem cell graft donor, taken from the stem cell graft. The source of these receptors is a human donor who donated a stem cell graft to a child with acute lymphoblastic leukemia. Both conserved end residues are part of each CDR3. The D gene is left open where the match is weak. Rows may omit the clone size; those that give it use once, few, many or a size class.

j_gene: TRBJ2-7; d_gene: -; v_gene: TRBV11-2; abundance: many; CDR3aa: CASSARDQRLNEQYF; CDR3nt: TGTGCCAGCAGCGCCCGGGACCAGAGGCTCAACGAGCAGTACTTC
j_gene: TRBJ2-1; d_gene: TRBD2; v_gene: TRBV11-2; abundance: few; CDR3aa: CATSRGASYNEQFF; CDR3nt: TGTGCCACGTCGCGGGGGGCCTCCTACAATGAGCAGTTCTTC
j_gene: TRBJ1-4; d_gene: TRBD1; v_gene: TRBV5-1; abundance: many; CDR3aa: CASSLVGQGEKLFF; CDR3nt: TGCGCCAGCAGCTTGGTGGGACAGGGTGAAAAACTGTTTTTT
j_gene: TRBJ2-7; d_gene: TRBD1; v_gene: TRBV7-9; abundance: many; CDR3aa: CASGDRGNYEQYF; CDR3nt: TGTGCCAGCGGCGACAGGGGTAATTACGAGCAGTACTTC
j_gene: TRBJ2-7; d_gene: TRBD1; v_gene: TRBV29-1; abundance: many; CDR3aa: CSVEDEQGRDEQYF; CDR3nt: TGCAGCGTTGAAGATGAACAGGGGAGAGACGAGCAGTACTTC
j_gene: TRBJ2-7; d_gene: TRBD2; v_gene: TRBV28; abundance: -; CDR3aa: CASSFSGGAHYEQYF; CDR3nt: TGTGCCAGCAGTTTTTCGGGAGGGGCGCACTACGAGCAGTACTTC
j_gene: TRBJ1-1; d_gene: -; v_gene: TRBV6-2/TRBV6-3; abundance: many; CDR3aa: CASSYLATWETEAFF; CDR3nt: TGTGCCAGCAGTTACCTTGCTACGTGGGAAACTGAAGCTTTCTTT
j_gene: TRBJ2-7; d_gene: TRBD1; v_gene: TRBV7-9; abundance: many; CDR3aa: CASSLVQGARGYEQYF; CDR3nt: TGTGCCAGCAGCTTAGTCCAGGGGGCTCGGGGATACGAGCAGTACTTC
j_gene: TRBJ1-1; d_gene: -; v_gene: TRBV28; abundance: many; CDR3aa: CASSSEGTEAFF; CDR3nt: TGTGCCAGCAGTTCGGAGGGAACTGAAGCTTTCTTT
j_gene: TRBJ2-2; d_gene: -; v_gene: TRBV14; abundance: few; CDR3aa: CASSQLNTGELFF; CDR3nt: TGTGCCAGCAGCCAACTGAACACCGGGGAGCTGTTTTTT
j_gene: TRBJ2-2; d_gene: TRBD1; v_gene: TRBV29-1; abundance: many; CDR3aa: CSGIDRGVAGELFF; CDR3nt: TGCAGCGGGATAGACAGGGGGGTTGCAGGGGAGCTGTTTTTT
j_gene: TRBJ2-7; d_gene: -; v_gene: TRBV12-3/TRBV12-4; abundance: many; CDR3aa: CASSLGGSSLYEQYF; CDR3nt: TGTGCCAGCAGTTTAGGGGGCTCCTCCCTATACGAGCAGTACTTC
j_gene: TRBJ2-3; d_gene: -; v_gene: TRBV6-4; abundance: many; CDR3aa: CASSDSRGTDTQYF; CDR3nt: TGTGCCAGCAGTGACTCCAGGGGCACAGATACGCAGTATTTT
j_gene: TRBJ1-4; d_gene: -; v_gene: TRBV6-2/TRBV6-3; abundance: once; CDR3aa: CASRLTLKSHEKLFF; CDR3nt: TGTGCCAGCAGGCTAACCTTGAAGAGCCATGAAAAACTGTTTTTT
j_gene: TRBJ1-4; d_gene: -; v_gene: TRBV11-1; abundance: -; CDR3aa: CASSPPIHEKLFF; CDR3nt: TGTGCCAGCAGCCCGCCCATCCATGAAAAACTGTTTTTT
j_gene: TRBJ2-7; d_gene: TRBD1; v_gene: TRBV7-3; abundance: many; CDR3aa: CASSLGANPQGVHEQYF; CDR3nt: TGTGCCAGCAGCTTAGGGGCCAACCCACAGGGGGTCCACGAGCAGTACTTC
j_gene: TRBJ1-2; d_gene: TRBD1; v_gene: TRBV5-1; abundance: many; CDR3aa: CASSLDTTGVDNYGYTF; CDR3nt: TGCGCCAGCAGCTTGGATACCACAGGGGTGGATAACTATGGCTACACCTTC
j_gene: TRBJ2-7; d_gene: -; v_gene: TRBV28; abundance: few; CDR3aa: CASSAPGGVYEQYF; CDR3nt: TGTGCCAGCAGTGCGCCGGGTGGGGTCTACGAGCAGTACTTC
j_gene: TRBJ2-3; d_gene: -; v_gene: TRBV27; abundance: few; CDR3aa: CASSLEAYGTDTQYF; CDR3nt: TGTGCCAGCAGTTTAGAGGCATACGGCACAGATACGCAGTATTTT
j_gene: TRBJ2-5; d_gene: -; v_gene: TRBV5-5; abundance: few; CDR3aa: CASSDTGTRETQYF; CDR3nt: TGTGCCAGCAGCGATACCGGGACCCGGGAGACCCAGTACTTC